A single sample is the source of the 25 T cell receptor beta chains below, sequenced in a study of blood T cell repertoires in COVID-19. Measured with immunoSEQ multiplex PCR; TCRdb has only the in-frame clones, and not every one. The sample carries 210,000 or so clones, about 90% recorded once. The sequenced sample consisted of peripheral blood. The origin of the receptors is a man aged 35 to 55 with active or convalescent COVID-19.

The J gene is TRBJ1-3, the V gene TRBV4-1; no clear D gene. V was clipped by 1 base and J by 4 bases, with 8 bases between them. The germline V gene has CDR1 MGHRA and CDR2 YSYEKL. This CDR3 spans 14 amino acids. The CDR3 loop reads CASSQVETGNTIYF. In DNA form, the CDR3 reads TGCGCCAGCAGCCAAGTGGAGACCGGAAACACCATATATTTT.

This clone has only one observation. The V gene is TRBV28, the J gene TRBJ2-3; TRBD2 is a possible D gene (6 bases). V was pared by 6 bases and J by 2 bases, with 12 bases between. Germline values: CDR1 MDHEN, CDR2 SYDVKM. The CDR3 consists of 14 residues. The CDR3: CASRDSGITDTQYF. The CDR3 bases are TGTGCCAGCAGGGATAGCGGTATCACAGATACGCAGTATTTT. The entire variable domain, with the rest obtained from reference TRBV28 and TRBJ2-3, is as follows: DVKVTQSSRYLVKRTGEKVFLECVQDMDHENMFWYRQDPGLGLRLIYFSYDVKMKEKGDIPEGYSVSREKKERFSLILESASTNQTSMYLCASRDSGITDTQYFGPGTRLTVL.

The rearrangement uses TRBV18 and TRBJ1-4, with D possibly being TRBD1 (6 bases). V gave up 5 bases and J gave up 5 bases, with 15 bases separating them. The length of the CDR3 is 15 residues. Germline V lookup: CDR1 KGHSH, CDR2 LQKENI. The CDR3 sequence: CASSVSTGPNEKLFF. In DNA form, the CDR3 reads TGTGCCAGCTCAGTATCGACAGGACCCAATGAAAAACTGTTTTTT.

V gene TRBV27 combines with J gene TRBJ2-5; TRBD2 matches 9 bases. The J segment lost 4 bases and the V segment lost 6 bases, leaving 12 bases of the junction unmatched. The length of the CDR3 is 16 residues. Germline V gene sequence: CDR1 MNHEY, CDR2 SMNVEV (reference sequence). CDR3 in DNA: TGTGCCAGCAGGCCGTTCTATAGCGGGAGCCCAGAGACCCAGTACTTC. Translated: CASRPFYSGSPETQYF.

This clone is a singleton in its sample. The chain uses TRBV4-2 and TRBJ1-2, with D possibly being TRBD1 (5 bases). The CDR3 runs to 14 residues. Trimming took 0 bases from V and 5 from J, leaving 10 bases between them. CDR1 is LGHNA and CDR2 is YNFKEQ in the germline V gene. CDR3 bases: TGTGCCAGCAGCCAAGAGCCAGGGACTTATGGCTACACCTTC. The encoded protein is CASSQEPGTYGYTF.

Worth noting for this clone: The sample holds other DNA sequences that translate to the same CDR3. The rearrangement uses TRBV19 and TRBJ1-1, with D uncertain. Germline lookup yields CDR1 LNHDA and CDR2 SQIVND (reference sequence). Trimming pared 6 bases from V and 5 bases from J, leaving 10 bases between. The CDR3 spans 12 residues. In nucleotides, the CDR3 is TGTGCCAGTAGAATTGGCGGAACTGAAGCTTTCTTT. Protein product: CASRIGGTEAFF.

V usage is TRBV27 and J usage is TRBJ2-5; weak D call: TRBD1 (6 bases). Germline CDR1 reads MNHEY; CDR2 reads SMNVEV (reference sequence). Trimming cost V 3 bases and J 4 bases, with 21 bases left between them. This CDR3 has 17 amino acids. The CDR3 loop reads CASSLGPGAESGETQYF. The CDR3 DNA is TGTGCCAGCAGTTTGGGCCCAGGGGCCGAATCGGGAGAGACCCAGTACTTC.

This chain joins TRBV28 and TRBJ2-1, with D hard to call. The CDR3 contains 15 residues. V was trimmed by 2 bases and J by 3 bases, leaving 11 bases between them. Germline V gives CDR1 MDHEN, CDR2 SYDVKM. CDR3 sequence: CASSLLGIGYNEQFF. CDR3 DNA sequence: TGTGCCAGCAGTTTACTGGGCATAGGCTACAATGAGCAGTTCTTC.

J is TRBJ2-7 and V is TRBV7-2, with 8 bases lining up with TRBD2. Germline V gene sequence: CDR1 SGHTA, CDR2 FQGNSA. V was pared by 4 bases and J by 3 bases, with 5 bases of the junction left unmatched. The CDR3 spans 14 residues. In nucleotides, the CDR3 is TGTGCCAGCAGCTGGGGCGGGGGGAACTACGAGCAGTACTTC. It translates to CASSWGGGNYEQYF.

This clone was counted a few times. CDR3 amino acids: CASTPGAGTDNSPLHF. For the CDR3, the DNA is TGTGCCAGCACCCCGGGCGCTGGGACAGATAATTCACCCCTCCACTTT. The V gene is TRBV28, the J gene TRBJ1-6; 7 positions agree with TRBD1. The J segment lost 5 bases and the V segment lost 7 bases, leaving 11 bases of the junction unmatched. CDR1 is MDHEN and CDR2 is SYDVKM in the germline V gene. This CDR3 has 16 residues.

This chain uses TRBV5-1 with TRBJ2-1; no clear D. The V gene's germline CDR1 is SGHRS and CDR2 YFSETQ. V lost 1 base and J lost 9, with 14 bases in between. The CDR3 consists of 14 residues. The CDR3 reads CASSLIELPGEQFF. The CDR3 DNA reads TGCGCCAGCAGCTTGATTGAGCTCCCCGGTGAGCAGTTCTTC.

For the CDR3, the DNA is TGTGCCAGCAGTCTAACAGGAGTAATGAACACTGAAGCTTTCTTT. It translates to CASSLTGVMNTEAFF. The chain couples TRBV6-5 to TRBJ1-1, with TRBD1 as a possible D gene (5 bases). Trimming shortened V by 5 bases and J by 0 bases, and 13 bases separated the two germline ends. Germline CDR1 MNHEY, CDR2 SVGAGI. The CDR3 runs to 15 residues.

This clone was detected only a few times. The rearrangement uses TRBV4-2 and TRBJ2-1; D not resolved. The V gene lost 1 base and the J gene lost 10 bases, with 8 bases spanning the gap. Germline V gives CDR1 LGHNA, CDR2 YNFKEQ. The CDR3 length is 12 residues. The CDR3 nucleotides are TGTGCCAGCAGCCAAGCCTTGGGCGAGCAGTTCTTC. Protein: CASSQALGEQFF.

This chain joins TRBV2 and TRBJ1-1; TRBD1 aligns across 7 bases. Germline-derived CDR1 and CDR2 are SNHLY and FYNNEI. V gave up 2 bases and J gave up 11 bases; unmatched junction bases: 8. The CDR3 runs to 13 residues. The CDR3 sequence is CASSERGGKEAFF. CDR3 coding DNA: TGTGCCAGCAGTGAACGAGGGGGCAAGGAGGCTTTCTTT.

The V call is TRBV7-2, the J call TRBJ1-3; 10 positions match TRBD1. This CDR3 has 15 amino acids. Trimming at V came to 5 bases and at J to 3 bases, leaving 4 bases not matched to a gene. Germline V gene sequence: CDR1 SGHTA, CDR2 FQGNSA. The CDR3: CASSLDRGLGNTIYF. Here the CDR3 DNA reads TGTGCCAGCAGCCTTGACAGGGGGCTTGGAAACACCATATATTTT.

The chain has TRBV18 and TRBJ1-2; D possibly corresponds to TRBD1 (6 bases). The germline V gene encodes CDR1 KGHSH and CDR2 LQKENI. CDR3 length: 12 residues. V was shortened by 6 bases and J by 7 bases, with 12 bases between the two germline ends. CDR3 nucleotides: TGTGCCAGCTCGTCCGGGGGGGCTGGCTACACCTTC. It specifies CASSSGGAGYTF.

The rearrangement uses TRBV9 and TRBJ2-7; a possible D gene is TRBD2 (5 bases). The V and J ends lost 4 bases and 3 bases respectively, with 17 bases between them. Per germline, CDR1 SGDLS and CDR2 YYNGEE. The CDR3 extends over 15 amino acids. The CDR3 DNA sequence: TGTGCCAGCAGCCCCCAAGGAGCGGCCCACTACGAGCAGTACTTC. It codes for CASSPQGAAHYEQYF.

The gene calls are TRBV7-3 and TRBJ2-3, with 7 bases identical to TRBD2. The CDR3 is 14 amino acids. The V gene's germline CDR1 is SGHTA and CDR2 FQGTGA. The V segment lost 5 bases and the J segment 1 base; nucleotides outside the gene matches: 3. The CDR3 DNA sequence: TGTGCCAGCAGCCAGCGGGACCGCACAGATACGCAGTATTTT. This translates into CASSQRDRTDTQYF.

The gene calls are TRBV5-1 and TRBJ2-3, with 8 bases fitting TRBD1. Germline CDR1 SGHRS, CDR2 YFSETQ. CDR3 length: 16 amino acids. With 5 bases clipped from V and 1 base from J, the junction kept 9 bases outside the gene matches. The DNA for the CDR3 is TGCGCCAGCAGTGTTATCGGACAGGGCCGCACAGATACGCAGTATTTT. Its translation: CASSVIGQGRTDTQYF.

This clone was detected only once. J is TRBJ2-5 and V is TRBV2; the match to TRBD2 covers 10 bases. This CDR3 comprises 14 residues. The V gene's germline CDR1 is SNHLY and CDR2 FYNNEI. Germline trimming cut 7 bases from V and 1 base from J; bases unmatched to any gene: 3. The CDR3 nucleotides read TGTGCCAGCATAAGGACTAGCGGCCAAGAGACCCAGTACTTC. Translating gives CASIRTSGQETQYF.

The chain couples TRBV6-5 to TRBJ2-7, with 12 nucleotides matching TRBD2. Per the germline V gene, CDR1 is MNHEY and CDR2 is SVGAGI. The V segment lost 3 bases and the J segment 4 bases; nucleotides outside the gene matches: 7. CDR3 length: 16 residues. CDR3 nucleotides: TGTGCCAGCAGTTATTCCGGGACTAGCGGGCTATACGAGCAGTACTTC. Its protein product is CASSYSGTSGLYEQYF.

The chain carries TRBV18 and TRBJ1-5; 8 nucleotides align to TRBD1. Per the germline V gene, CDR1 is KGHSH and CDR2 is LQKENI. There are 15 residues in the CDR3. The V gene end was trimmed by 2 bases and the J gene end by 6 bases; junction bases not matched to a gene: 6. The CDR3 sequence is CASSPDTGGSQPQHF. CDR3 nucleotide sequence: TGTGCCAGCTCACCAGACACAGGGGGAAGTCAGCCCCAGCATTTT.

The chain is built from TRBV9 and TRBJ1-2; a possible D gene is TRBD1 (6 bases). Per the germline V gene, CDR1 is SGDLS and CDR2 is YYNGEE. The CDR3 spans 13 residues. Trimming left V 0 bases short and J 8 bases short, with 11 bases between. The CDR3 DNA sequence: TGTGCCAGCAGCGTAGTCCAGGGGCTCGGCTACACCTTC. Its translation is CASSVVQGLGYTF. The full variable domain, completed using reference TRBV9 and TRBJ1-2, is DSGVTQTPKHLITATGQRVTLRCSPRSGDLSVYWYQQSLDQGLQFLIQYYNGEERAKGNILERFSAQQFPDLHSELNLSSLELGDSALYFCASSVVQGLGYTFGSGTRLTVV.

Comment on this clone: This sample also contains other DNA sequences that code for the same CDR3. The chain is built from TRBV7-9 and TRBJ1-5; tentatively, D is TRBD1 (6 bases). Germline assignment: CDR1 SEHNR and CDR2 FQNEAQ (reference sequence). The CDR3 consists of 14 residues. Trimming shortened V by 5 bases and J by 4 bases, and 12 bases separated the two germline ends. The CDR3 sequence is CASSLGAGNQPQHF. The CDR3 region has the DNA TGTGCCAGCAGCCTGGGGGCGGGTAATCAGCCCCAGCATTTT.

The genes are TRBV19 and TRBJ2-7, with TRBD1 matching 9 bases. CDR1 and CDR2 from the germline V gene are LNHDA and SQIVND (reference sequence). This CDR3 has 13 amino acids. The V and J ends lost 5 bases and 9 bases, in that order; junction bases with no gene match: 8. The CDR3 loop is CASSATGGKGQYF. The CDR3 nucleotides are TGTGCCAGTAGTGCCACAGGGGGCAAGGGGCAGTACTTC.